One and the same sample provided the 4 T cell receptor beta chains below, sequenced in a study of response to subunit inactivated influenza vaccine. TCRdb ran MiXCR on the RT-PCR reads and lists one entry per CDR3 protein. The table shows about 570,000 distinct CDR3 sequences, with approximately 12% occurring only once. This material consisted of PBMCs from blood, taken on the day of vaccination. Receptors originate from a man over 45 who received an inactivated influenza vaccine.

This clonotype has more than one count but fewer than ten. The chain links TRBV7-2 to TRBJ2-1; D not certain. The CDR3 is 12 residues long. Germline V gives CDR1 SGHTA, CDR2 FQGNSA. V was clipped by 4 bases and J by 9 bases, with 10 bases between them. CDR3 nucleotide sequence: TGTGCCAGCAGCTCGACCGGCCCTGAGCAGTTCTTC. This sequence encodes CASSSTGPEQFF.

This clonotype was observed a few times. The chain uses TRBV6-1 and TRBJ2-5; TRBD1 is a possible D gene (5 bases). The length of the CDR3 is 16 residues. The V and J ends lost 6 bases and 1 base respectively, with 18 bases between them. Germline V CDR1 and CDR2: MNHNS, SASEGT. The chain's CDR3 is CASSLLGGGAQETQYF. CDR3 nucleotides: TGTGCCAGCAGCCTGCTAGGTGGTGGGGCCCAAGAGACCCAGTACTTC.

The chain combines TRBV12-3 or TRBV12-4 with TRBJ2-3; TRBD1 agrees at 8 bases. The CDR3 spans 14 residues. V lost 5 bases, J lost 4 bases, and 5 bases stayed unmatched. CDR3 sequence (DNA): TGTGCCAGCAGTGGGACAGGTTGGGCAGATACGCAGTATTTT. Translating gives CASSGTGWADTQYF.

This clonotype has a handful of counts. The genes are TRBV25-1 and TRBJ2-5, with TRBD1 matching over 7 bases. Unmatched junction bases numbered 10, after V lost 1 base and J lost 5 bases. Germline CDR1 is MGHDK and CDR2 is SYGVNS. The CDR3 totals 16 residues. The CDR3 nucleotides are TGTGCCAGCAGTGAATTGGGGACAGATCCTTGGGAGACCCAGTACTTC. Protein sequence: CASSELGTDPWETQYF.